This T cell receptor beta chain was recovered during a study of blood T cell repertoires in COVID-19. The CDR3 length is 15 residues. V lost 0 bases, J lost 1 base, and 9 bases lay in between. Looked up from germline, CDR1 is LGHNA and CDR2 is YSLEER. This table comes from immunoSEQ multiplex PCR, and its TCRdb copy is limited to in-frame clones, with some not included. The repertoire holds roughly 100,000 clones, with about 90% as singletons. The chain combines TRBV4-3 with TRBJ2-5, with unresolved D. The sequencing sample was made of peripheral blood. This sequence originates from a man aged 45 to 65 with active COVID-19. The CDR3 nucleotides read TGCGCCAGCAGCCAAGAGCGGCGGTCCCAAGAGACCCAGTACTTC. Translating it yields CASSQERRSQETQYF.